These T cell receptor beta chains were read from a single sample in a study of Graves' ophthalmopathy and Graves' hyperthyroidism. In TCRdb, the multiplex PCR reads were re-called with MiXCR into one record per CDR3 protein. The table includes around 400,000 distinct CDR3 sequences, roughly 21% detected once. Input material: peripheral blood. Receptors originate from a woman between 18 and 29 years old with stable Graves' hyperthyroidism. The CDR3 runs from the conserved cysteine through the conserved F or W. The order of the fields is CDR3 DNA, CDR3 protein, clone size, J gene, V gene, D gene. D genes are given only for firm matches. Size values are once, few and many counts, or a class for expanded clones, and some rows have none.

cdr3_nt: TGTGCCTTATACAGTCGGGGGGCGACCCAGTACTTC
cdr3_aa: CALYSRGATQYF
clone_size: many
j_call: TRBJ2-5
v_call: TRBV30
d_call: .

cdr3_nt: TGTGCCAGCAGTGGGACACCAACAAGCTACGAGCAGTACTTC
cdr3_aa: CASSGTPTSYEQYF
clone_size: many
j_call: TRBJ2-7
v_call: TRBV25-1
d_call: .

cdr3_nt: TGCAGTGCTAGAGCCCCCGGGTGGGGGTCATATGGCTACACCTTC
cdr3_aa: CSARAPGWGSYGYTF
clone_size: few
j_call: TRBJ1-2
v_call: TRBV20-1
d_call: .

cdr3_nt: TGCAGTGCTACCCGGAGAGCCGGGGAGCTGTTTTTT
cdr3_aa: CSATRRAGELFF
clone_size: many
j_call: TRBJ2-2
v_call: TRBV20-1
d_call: .

cdr3_nt: TGTGCCAGCAGTCACGGTCCCGGGGCTCAAGAGACCCAGTACTTC
cdr3_aa: CASSHGPGAQETQYF
clone_size: many
j_call: TRBJ2-5
v_call: TRBV6-5
d_call: .

cdr3_nt: TGTGCCATCAGTGAGTCCAAGGGTCTTGATGACACTGAAGCTTTCTTT
cdr3_aa: CAISESKGLDDTEAFF
clone_size: many
j_call: TRBJ1-1
v_call: TRBV10-3
d_call: .

cdr3_nt: TGTGCCAGCAGTTCCGATTCGGCCTTTTACTACGAGCAGTACTTC
cdr3_aa: CASSSDSAFYYEQYF
clone_size: many
j_call: TRBJ2-7
v_call: TRBV6-2/TRBV6-3
d_call: .

cdr3_nt: TGCGCCAGCAGCTTGGGGACTAGCGGGAGGGCATCCTCTACCTTCTACGAGCAGTACTTC
cdr3_aa: CASSLGTSGRASSTFYEQYF
clone_size: .
j_call: TRBJ2-7
v_call: TRBV5-1
d_call: TRBD2

cdr3_nt: TGTGCCAGCAGAATCATGGAGCTAGGCTACACCTTC
cdr3_aa: CASRIMELGYTF
clone_size: few
j_call: TRBJ1-2
v_call: TRBV2
d_call: .

cdr3_nt: TGCGCCAGCAGCTCCGTAGGGCTAGCGGGAAGAGGAGAGACCCAGTACTTC
cdr3_aa: CASSSVGLAGRGETQYF
clone_size: few
j_call: TRBJ2-5
v_call: TRBV5-1
d_call: TRBD2

cdr3_nt: TGCAGCGTCGACCAGGGGATTCGCACAGATACGCAGTATTTT
cdr3_aa: CSVDQGIRTDTQYF
clone_size: many
j_call: TRBJ2-3
v_call: TRBV29-1
d_call: .

cdr3_nt: TGTGCCACCAGCAGAGTTGACGATAATTCACCCCTCCACTTT
cdr3_aa: CATSRVDDNSPLHF
clone_size: many
j_call: TRBJ1-6
v_call: TRBV15
d_call: .

cdr3_nt: TGTGCCACCAGCAGAGTGGACCAAGAGACCCAGTACTTC
cdr3_aa: CATSRVDQETQYF
clone_size: many
j_call: TRBJ2-5
v_call: TRBV15
d_call: .

cdr3_nt: TGTGCCAGCAGAAACGGGACTACCAACACCGGGGAGCTGTTTTTT
cdr3_aa: CASRNGTTNTGELFF
clone_size: many
j_call: TRBJ2-2
v_call: TRBV6-2/TRBV6-3
d_call: TRBD2

cdr3_nt: TGTGCCAGCAGTTACCGGACAGGGGGCTATGGCTACACCTTC
cdr3_aa: CASSYRTGGYGYTF
clone_size: many
j_call: TRBJ1-2
v_call: TRBV7-9
d_call: TRBD1

cdr3_nt: TGCGCCAGCAGCCAAGAGGCAGGGGGCTACGAGCAGTACTTC
cdr3_aa: CASSQEAGGYEQYF
clone_size: many
j_call: TRBJ2-7
v_call: TRBV4-1
d_call: TRBD1

cdr3_nt: TGTGCCAGCAGCCCAAGGATGACTCGCTCCCAGCATTTT
cdr3_aa: CASSPRMTRSQHF
clone_size: many
j_call: TRBJ1-5
v_call: TRBV7-8
d_call: .

cdr3_nt: TGTGCCAGCAGCGAGGGCGACGAGCAGTACTTC
cdr3_aa: CASSEGDEQYF
clone_size: many
j_call: TRBJ2-7
v_call: TRBV7-8
d_call: .

cdr3_nt: TGCAGCGTTGAGCCCCTAGCGGCGATGTCCGAGCAGTACTTC
cdr3_aa: CSVEPLAAMSEQYF
clone_size: .
j_call: TRBJ2-7
v_call: TRBV29-1
d_call: TRBD2

cdr3_nt: TGTGCCAGCAGCCCCCGGAGGGGTACCTACGAGCAGTACTTC
cdr3_aa: CASSPRRGTYEQYF
clone_size: many
j_call: TRBJ2-7
v_call: TRBV7-2
d_call: .

cdr3_nt: TGTGCCAGCAGCTTAGTTAGCGGGAGGACGTCCTACGAGCAGTACTTC
cdr3_aa: CASSLVSGRTSYEQYF
clone_size: many
j_call: TRBJ2-7
v_call: TRBV11-2
d_call: TRBD2

cdr3_nt: TGTGCCAGCAGCTCCGATAAAAACACTGAAGCTTTCTTT
cdr3_aa: CASSSDKNTEAFF
clone_size: .
j_call: TRBJ1-1
v_call: TRBV13
d_call: .

cdr3_nt: TGTGCCAGCCATCGACCGCAAGAGACCCAGTACTTC
cdr3_aa: CASHRPQETQYF
clone_size: few
j_call: TRBJ2-5
v_call: TRBV6-4
d_call: .

cdr3_nt: TGTGCCAGTAGTGCTCTGACAGGGGCAAGCAATCAGCCCCAGCATTTT
cdr3_aa: CASSALTGASNQPQHF
clone_size: many
j_call: TRBJ1-5
v_call: TRBV19
d_call: TRBD1

cdr3_nt: TGTGCCAGCAATCCCGGGACAGCCCAAGAGACCCAGTACTTC
cdr3_aa: CASNPGTAQETQYF
clone_size: many
j_call: TRBJ2-5
v_call: TRBV6-2/TRBV6-3
d_call: TRBD1

cdr3_nt: TGTGCCAGCGAGCCTTTCCGGGACAGAAGTGTCCAAGAGACCCAGTACTTC
cdr3_aa: CASEPFRDRSVQETQYF
clone_size: many
j_call: TRBJ2-5
v_call: TRBV2
d_call: TRBD1

cdr3_nt: TGTGCCTGGAGTGTAAGACCTGGGGAGCTGTTTTTT
cdr3_aa: CAWSVRPGELFF
clone_size: few
j_call: TRBJ2-2
v_call: TRBV30
d_call: .

cdr3_nt: TGTGCCTGGAGAACTCCCCGGGACAGCCCTGAGACCCAGTACTTC
cdr3_aa: CAWRTPRDSPETQYF
clone_size: .
j_call: TRBJ2-5
v_call: TRBV30
d_call: TRBD1

cdr3_nt: TGTGCCAGCAGCGCGACAGGGGACTCCTACGAGCAGTACTTC
cdr3_aa: CASSATGDSYEQYF
clone_size: .
j_call: TRBJ2-7
v_call: TRBV27
d_call: TRBD1

cdr3_nt: TGTGCCAGCAGACAGACCGGGACGCCCCTCTTGGGGGCCAACGTCCTGACTTTC
cdr3_aa: CASRQTGTPLLGANVLTF
clone_size: many
j_call: TRBJ2-6
v_call: TRBV7-2
d_call: .

cdr3_nt: TGTGCCAGCAGTCGCAGACGGACTGAAGCTTTCTTT
cdr3_aa: CASSRRRTEAFF
clone_size: many
j_call: TRBJ1-1
v_call: TRBV28
d_call: .

cdr3_nt: TGTGCCAGCACCAGATCCCACGATCGAGAGACCCAGTACTTC
cdr3_aa: CASTRSHDRETQYF
clone_size: .
j_call: TRBJ2-5
v_call: TRBV9
d_call: .

cdr3_nt: TGTGCCAGCAGTTCGGCCCGGGCCGGAGGGGAGACCCAGTACTTC
cdr3_aa: CASSSARAGGETQYF
clone_size: .
j_call: TRBJ2-5
v_call: TRBV12-3/TRBV12-4
d_call: .

cdr3_nt: TGTGCCAGCAGTGAAAATCATCCCCCGCGACCGGCGGTAAAAGCTTTCTTT
cdr3_aa: CASSENHPPRPAVKAFF
clone_size: many
j_call: TRBJ1-1
v_call: TRBV6-1
d_call: .

cdr3_nt: TGTGCCACCAGTGATGCGGACAGCTCTTCTTATGGCTACACCTTC
cdr3_aa: CATSDADSSSYGYTF
clone_size: .
j_call: TRBJ1-2
v_call: TRBV24-1
d_call: .

cdr3_nt: TGTGCCAGCAGCTCGAATAGCGGGAGGCCGGGGACCCAGTACTTC
cdr3_aa: CASSSNSGRPGTQYF
clone_size: many
j_call: TRBJ2-5
v_call: TRBV7-6
d_call: TRBD2

cdr3_nt: TGCGCCAGCAGCGCCACCGGGACAGGGGGAACCGAGCAGTACTTC
cdr3_aa: CASSATGTGGTEQYF
clone_size: .
j_call: TRBJ2-7
v_call: TRBV4-1
d_call: TRBD1

cdr3_nt: TGTGCCACCAGTGAAGGGACTGTGGGACACGGCAAAGAGACCCAGTACTTC
cdr3_aa: CATSEGTVGHGKETQYF
clone_size: many
j_call: TRBJ2-5
v_call: TRBV24-1
d_call: .

cdr3_nt: TGTGCCAGCAGCCCCACGGGACAGGCATTTTCGGCTTTCTTT
cdr3_aa: CASSPTGQAFSAFF
clone_size: many
j_call: TRBJ1-1
v_call: TRBV7-9
d_call: TRBD1

cdr3_nt: TGTGCCAGCGGACGGGCCCGTAATCAGCCCCAGCATTTT
cdr3_aa: CASGRARNQPQHF
clone_size: few
j_call: TRBJ1-5
v_call: TRBV6-2/TRBV6-3
d_call: .

cdr3_nt: TGCGCCAGCGAGCTAGGCCAGAGTACCGGGGGAGGGCGAGCTTTCTTT
cdr3_aa: CASELGQSTGGGRAFF
clone_size: few
j_call: TRBJ1-1
v_call: TRBV5-1
d_call: .

cdr3_nt: TGTGCCAGCAGTTTATCCACCAGCGTGGGCCTCCTCGAGCAGTACTTC
cdr3_aa: CASSLSTSVGLLEQYF
clone_size: many
j_call: TRBJ2-7
v_call: TRBV27
d_call: .

cdr3_nt: TGTGCCAGTAGTAGCAGGAATTATCAGCCCCAGCATTTT
cdr3_aa: CASSSRNYQPQHF
clone_size: .
j_call: TRBJ1-5
v_call: TRBV19
d_call: .

cdr3_nt: TGTGCCAGCAGTTTAAAGGACGGCCAAGGAGGGGAGCAGTACTTC
cdr3_aa: CASSLKDGQGGEQYF
clone_size: many
j_call: TRBJ2-7
v_call: TRBV12-3/TRBV12-4
d_call: .

cdr3_nt: TGTGCCAGCAGCCCCGAGGCGAACTATGGCTACACCTTC
cdr3_aa: CASSPEANYGYTF
clone_size: many
j_call: TRBJ1-2
v_call: TRBV27
d_call: .

cdr3_nt: TGTGCCAGCTCACCCCCCGTCAGGGTCCTACACGAGCAGTACTTC
cdr3_aa: CASSPPVRVLHEQYF
clone_size: many
j_call: TRBJ2-7
v_call: TRBV18
d_call: .

cdr3_nt: TGTGCCAGCAGTTTATCTCGGGGATCGGTTTATACCGGGGAGCTGTTTTTT
cdr3_aa: CASSLSRGSVYTGELFF
clone_size: .
j_call: TRBJ2-2
v_call: TRBV27
d_call: .

cdr3_nt: TGTGCCACCAGCAGCAATCGACCGCGGAAGGGGACCGGGGAGCTGTTTTTT
cdr3_aa: CATSSNRPRKGTGELFF
clone_size: many
j_call: TRBJ2-2
v_call: TRBV15
d_call: .

cdr3_nt: TGCAGCGTCGTGGGACAGGCGGACACTGAAGCTTTCTTT
cdr3_aa: CSVVGQADTEAFF
clone_size: many
j_call: TRBJ1-1
v_call: TRBV29-1
d_call: TRBD1

cdr3_nt: TGTGCCAGCAGTGAACAGGAAATCTATGGCTACACCTTC
cdr3_aa: CASSEQEIYGYTF
clone_size: .
j_call: TRBJ1-2
v_call: TRBV6-1
d_call: .

cdr3_nt: TGCAGCGCCCCGGCGAGTAGCAATCAGCCTCAGCATTTT
cdr3_aa: CSAPASSNQPQHF
clone_size: .
j_call: TRBJ1-5
v_call: TRBV20-1
d_call: .

cdr3_nt: TGTGCCAGCAGTTTAGCCGGGCAGGGGCCCTATGGCTACACCTTC
cdr3_aa: CASSLAGQGPYGYTF
clone_size: .
j_call: TRBJ1-2
v_call: TRBV12-3/TRBV12-4
d_call: .

cdr3_nt: TGTGCCTGGTCGGGGGATGGGAACACTGAAGCTTTCTTT
cdr3_aa: CAWSGDGNTEAFF
clone_size: many
j_call: TRBJ1-1
v_call: TRBV30
d_call: .

cdr3_nt: TGTGCCAGCACCCGGACAGGGGGCGCGTACGAGCAGTACTTC
cdr3_aa: CASTRTGGAYEQYF
clone_size: .
j_call: TRBJ2-7
v_call: TRBV12-3/TRBV12-4
d_call: TRBD1